This TCR beta chain originates from a study of cytomegalovirus exposure and HLA in healthy donors. Findings and caveats of the study: Across donors, most TCRs were seen rarely, yet some public ones were widespread.

On this clone: Antigen unknown.

Germline lookup yields CDR1 SEHNR and CDR2 FQNEAQ (reference sequence). V lost 3 bases, J lost 0 bases, and 11 bases lay in between. CDR3 length: 15 residues. PCR primers comprised 60 Vbeta and 13 Jbeta primers. The table came from immunoSEQ multiplex PCR; TCRdb's copy has only in-frame clones and leaves some out. The sample includes 95,000 to 150,000 clones. This chain links TRBV7-9 with TRBJ1-1; D gene uncertain. The clonotype originates from a man aged 25 to 40 in good health and CMV-seronegative. Sequencing used PBMCs. For the CDR3, the DNA is TGTGCCAGCAGCTTTTACTCTGTTATGAACACTGAAGCTTTCTTT. Translation: CASSFYSVMNTEAFF.